This is a list of T cell receptor beta chains from one sample in a study of blood T cell repertoires in COVID-19. Sequencing used immunoSEQ multiplex PCR; TCRdb keeps in-frame clones, though not all of them. The repertoire holds 450,000 or so clones, with 85% to 90% as singletons. Sequencing was carried out using peripheral blood. All receptors come from a man aged 18 to 30 with COVID-19, enrolled during active disease. Each CDR3 is given with its conserved first and last residue.

v_call cdr3_length cdr3_aa
TRBV9 15 CASSAGTTTTDTQYF
TRBV5-1 16 CASSQRLAASTDTQYF
TRBV27 12 CASRTGTDTQYF
TRBV6-6 16 CASSQFRNSGRYEQYF
TRBV5-4 14 CASSLDGPNTEAFF
TRBV5-1 16 CASSLTGQGFGYEQYF
TRBV6-5 14 CASRHGLSAYEQYF
TRBV7-9 15 CASSETLRGRDGYTF
TRBV5-5 15 CASSKWRVEPGELFF
TRBV5-1 15 CASSLDRDWVREQYF
TRBV20-1 11 CSAPRVSGYTF
TRBV30 15 CAWHPGISGANVLTF
TRBV4-1 14 CASSQLGLGEKLFF
TRBV6-4 14 CASPPGTSYNEQFF
TRBV14 14 CASSLYDQTAELFF
TRBV6-6 16 CASSYSGLSGGGGYTF
TRBV5-1 16 CASSPGQGKSFYGYTF
TRBV2 13 CASSGQMNTEAFF
TRBV14 20 CASSRGGRHGGPRETRQLFF
TRBV9 15 CASSVAGDSGNTIYF
TRBV11-2 17 CASSLDHATSFSGELFF
TRBV27 14 CASSGGLTYNEQFF
TRBV7-9 13 CASNRIRGAEAFF
TRBV19 14 CASSIGRGSVEAFF
TRBV5-1 15 CASSLDRQTSDTQYF
TRBV3-1/TRBV3-2 15 CASSSGTGKGNEQFF
TRBV7-8 15 CASSKGGTVSYEQYF
TRBV21-1 14 CASSSGTDFYEQYF
TRBV7-2 14 CASSLAGSPYEQYF
TRBV5-1 18 CASSLGYSSGRDYNEQFF
TRBV6-1 16 CASSEIWTGGGSPLHF
TRBV21-1 14 CASSKVEGVETQYF
TRBV7-9 12 CASSPRQGNYTF
TRBV5-1 14 CASSLEWAADEQFF
TRBV5-5 15 CASSLATGNYNEQFF
TRBV7-2 14 CASSFKRDSDPQYF
TRBV19 18 CASSINGPGAGLQETQYF
TRBV7-9 15 CASSRRLAGEETQYF
TRBV27 15 CASRRTSGRAYEQYF
TRBV24-1 14 CATSDRPLGAEQYF
TRBV23-1 16 CASSQLWDRLLYGYTF
TRBV19 14 CASSSGVLRHEQFF
TRBV6-6 15 CASRYPQGNYNEQFF
TRBV6-5 16 CASSSHPGTSNQPQHF
TRBV3-1/TRBV3-2 11 CASGGSGELFF
TRBV5-1 15 CASSLVAGYNQPQHF
TRBV11-1 15 CASSLTGQGRTEAFF
TRBV12-5 13 CASGLYINQPQHF
TRBV5-1 15 CASSPTGVPEATQYF
TRBV9 17 CASSASGGTSDYNEQFF
TRBV24-1 17 CATSDLPSGRGQETQYF
TRBV24-1 13 CATGRGSYNEQFF
TRBV7-2 17 CASSAPGQGPGANVLTF
TRBV7-9 19 CASSLVGTSGWTDTGELFF
TRBV19 18 CASTPPAGTGDSNQPQHF